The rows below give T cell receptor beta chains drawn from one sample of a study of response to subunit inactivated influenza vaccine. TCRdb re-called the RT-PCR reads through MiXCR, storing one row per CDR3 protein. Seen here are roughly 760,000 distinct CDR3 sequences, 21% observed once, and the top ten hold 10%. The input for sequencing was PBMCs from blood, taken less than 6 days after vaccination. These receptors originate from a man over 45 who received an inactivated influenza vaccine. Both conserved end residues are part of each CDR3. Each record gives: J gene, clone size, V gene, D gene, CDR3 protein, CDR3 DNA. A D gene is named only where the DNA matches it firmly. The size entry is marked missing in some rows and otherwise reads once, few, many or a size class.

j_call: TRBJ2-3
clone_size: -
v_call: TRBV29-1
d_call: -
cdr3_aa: CSARRSATDTQYF
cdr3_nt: TGCAGCGCTAGGAGAAGCGCAACAGATACGCAGTATTTT

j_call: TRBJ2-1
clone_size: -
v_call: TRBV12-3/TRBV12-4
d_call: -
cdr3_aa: CASSSFGSSYNEQFF
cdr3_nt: TGTGCCAGCAGTTCATTCGGGAGCTCCTACAATGAGCAGTTCTTC

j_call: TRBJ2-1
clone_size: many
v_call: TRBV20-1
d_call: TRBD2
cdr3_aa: CSARDPSGVYNEQFF
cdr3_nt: TGCAGTGCTAGAGATCCTAGCGGGGTTTACAATGAGCAGTTCTTC

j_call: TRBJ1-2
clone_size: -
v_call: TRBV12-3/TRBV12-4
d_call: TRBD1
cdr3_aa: CASRDTGQNYGYTF
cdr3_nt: TGTGCCAGTAGGGATACGGGACAGAACTATGGCTACACCTTC

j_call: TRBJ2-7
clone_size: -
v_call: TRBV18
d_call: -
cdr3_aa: CASSPLARSYEQYF
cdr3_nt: TGTGCCAGCTCACCACTAGCCCGCTCCTACGAGCAGTACTTC

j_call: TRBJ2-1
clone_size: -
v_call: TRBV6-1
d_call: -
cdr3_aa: CASRIGRGSSYNEQFF
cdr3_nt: TGTGCCAGCAGGATCGGGCGGGGCTCCTCCTACAATGAGCAGTTCTTC

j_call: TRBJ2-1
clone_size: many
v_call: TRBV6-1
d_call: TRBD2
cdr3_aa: CASSEVLAGGDGNEQFF
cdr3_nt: TGTGCCAGCAGTGAAGTACTAGCGGGAGGGGACGGAAATGAGCAGTTCTTC

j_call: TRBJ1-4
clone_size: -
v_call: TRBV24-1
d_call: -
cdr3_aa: CATSDAGAGNEKLFF
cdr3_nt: TGTGCCACCAGTGATGCGGGGGCTGGGAATGAAAAACTGTTTTTT

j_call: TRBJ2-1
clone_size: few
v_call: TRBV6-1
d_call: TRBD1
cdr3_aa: CASRRQGVHNEQFF
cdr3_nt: TGTGCCAGCAGAAGACAGGGGGTCCACAATGAGCAGTTCTTC

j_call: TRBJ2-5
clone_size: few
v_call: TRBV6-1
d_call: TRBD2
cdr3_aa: CASSKRGDIETQYF
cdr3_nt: TGTGCCAGCAGCAAGCGGGGGGACATAGAGACCCAGTACTTC

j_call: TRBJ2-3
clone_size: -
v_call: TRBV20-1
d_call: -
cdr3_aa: CSARSSGKDTQYF
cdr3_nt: TGCAGTGCTAGGAGCTCGGGGAAAGATACGCAGTATTTT

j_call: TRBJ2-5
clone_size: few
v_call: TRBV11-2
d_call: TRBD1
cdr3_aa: CASAWNRGGETQYF
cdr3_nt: TGTGCCAGCGCTTGGAACAGGGGCGGAGAGACCCAGTACTTC

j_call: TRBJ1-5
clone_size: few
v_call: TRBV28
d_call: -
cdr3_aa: CASSRRGWPQHF
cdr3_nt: TGTGCCAGCAGCCGCCGAGGTTGGCCCCAGCATTTT

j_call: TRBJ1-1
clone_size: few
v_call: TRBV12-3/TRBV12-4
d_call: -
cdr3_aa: CASSRGHLNTEAFF
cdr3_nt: TGTGCCAGCAGCCGAGGACACTTGAACACTGAAGCTTTCTTT

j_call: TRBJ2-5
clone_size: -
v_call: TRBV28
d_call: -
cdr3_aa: CASEGPVEETQYF
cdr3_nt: TGTGCCAGCGAGGGCCCCGTTGAGGAGACCCAGTACTTC

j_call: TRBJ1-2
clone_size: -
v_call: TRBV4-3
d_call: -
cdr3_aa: CASSQDFRASYGYTF
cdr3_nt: TGCGCCAGCAGCCAAGACTTCCGGGCAAGCTATGGCTACACCTTC

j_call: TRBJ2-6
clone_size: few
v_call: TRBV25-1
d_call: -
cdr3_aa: CASSPGTAYLGANVLTF
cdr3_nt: TGTGCCAGCAGCCCCGGGACGGCTTATCTTGGGGCCAACGTCCTGACTTTC

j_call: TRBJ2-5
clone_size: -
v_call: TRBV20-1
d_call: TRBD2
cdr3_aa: CSATRDYEETQYF
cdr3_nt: TGCAGTGCTACCCGGGACTACGAAGAGACCCAGTACTTC

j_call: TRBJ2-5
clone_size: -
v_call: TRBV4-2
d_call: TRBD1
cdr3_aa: CASSQVVRTGNQETQYF
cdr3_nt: TGTGCCAGCAGCCAAGTGGTCCGGACAGGGAACCAAGAGACCCAGTACTTC

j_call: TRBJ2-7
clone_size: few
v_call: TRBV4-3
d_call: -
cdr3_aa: CASSQGWAGGGEQYF
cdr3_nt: TGCGCCAGCAGCCAAGGATGGGCGGGCGGTGGAGAGCAGTACTTC

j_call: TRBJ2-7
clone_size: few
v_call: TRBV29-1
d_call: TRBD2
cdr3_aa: CSVLAGGSTYEQYF
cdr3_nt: TGCAGCGTTTTAGCGGGAGGCTCTACCTACGAGCAGTACTTC

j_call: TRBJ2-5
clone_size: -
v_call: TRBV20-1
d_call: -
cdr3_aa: CSASKTQETQYF
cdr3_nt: TGCAGTGCTAGTAAAACCCAAGAGACCCAGTACTTC

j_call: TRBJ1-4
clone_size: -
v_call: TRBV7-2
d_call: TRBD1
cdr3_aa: CASSFRGRGEKLFF
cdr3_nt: TGTGCCAGCAGCTTTAGGGGGCGCGGGGAAAAACTGTTTTTT

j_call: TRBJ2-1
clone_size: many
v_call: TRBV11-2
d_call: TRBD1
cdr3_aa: CASSLLQGWDEQFF
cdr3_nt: TGTGCCAGCAGCTTATTACAGGGGTGGGATGAGCAGTTCTTC

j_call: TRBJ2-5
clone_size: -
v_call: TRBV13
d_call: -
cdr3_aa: CASSLWVLRETQYF
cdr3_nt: TGTGCCAGCAGCTTGTGGGTTCTGAGAGAGACCCAGTACTTC

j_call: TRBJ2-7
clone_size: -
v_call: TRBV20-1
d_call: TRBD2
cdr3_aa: CSAHSGGTYEQYF
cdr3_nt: TGCAGTGCTCATAGCGGGGGCACCTACGAGCAGTACTTC

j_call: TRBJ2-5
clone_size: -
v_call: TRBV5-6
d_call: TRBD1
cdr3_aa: CASSYFTGGETQYF
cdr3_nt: TGTGCCAGCAGCTACTTCACAGGGGGAGAGACCCAGTACTTC

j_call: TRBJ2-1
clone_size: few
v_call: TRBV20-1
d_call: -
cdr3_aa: CSAWASGVNNEQFF
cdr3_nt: TGCAGTGCTTGGGCCTCGGGGGTTAACAATGAGCAGTTCTTC

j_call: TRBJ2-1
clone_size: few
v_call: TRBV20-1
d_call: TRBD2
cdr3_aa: CSASPVGSGSNEQFF
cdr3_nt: TGCAGTGCTAGCCCAGTGGGTAGCGGGAGCAATGAGCAGTTCTTC

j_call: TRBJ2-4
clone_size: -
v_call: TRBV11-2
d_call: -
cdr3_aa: CASSSLQGLAIQYF
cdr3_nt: TGTGCCAGCAGCTCCCTCCAGGGGTTGGCCATTCAGTACTTC

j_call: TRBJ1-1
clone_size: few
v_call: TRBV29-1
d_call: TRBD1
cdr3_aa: CSVGQGGNAEAFF
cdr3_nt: TGCAGCGTAGGACAGGGAGGGAACGCTGAAGCTTTCTTT

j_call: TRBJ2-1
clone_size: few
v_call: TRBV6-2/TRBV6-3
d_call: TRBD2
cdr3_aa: CASRGTSDNEQFF
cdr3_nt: TGTGCCAGCAGAGGGACTAGCGACAATGAGCAGTTCTTC

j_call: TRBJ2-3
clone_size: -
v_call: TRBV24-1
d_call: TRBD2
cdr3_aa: CATRAGRTDTQYF
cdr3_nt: TGTGCCACCCGAGCGGGGCGCACAGATACGCAGTATTTT

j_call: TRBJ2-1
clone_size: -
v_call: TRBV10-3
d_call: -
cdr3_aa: CAITDPGSWPNEQFF
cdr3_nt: TGTGCCATCACCGACCCAGGGAGCTGGCCGAATGAGCAGTTCTTC

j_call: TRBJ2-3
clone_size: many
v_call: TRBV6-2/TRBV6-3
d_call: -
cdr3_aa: CASRDNPLPGRNTDTQYF
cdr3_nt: TGTGCCAGCAGGGACAATCCGCTACCGGGACGTAACACAGATACGCAGTATTTT

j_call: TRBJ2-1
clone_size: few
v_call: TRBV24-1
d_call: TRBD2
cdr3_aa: CATSDLPIPGLAGVYEQFF
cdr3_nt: TGTGCCACCAGTGACCTGCCTATTCCGGGACTAGCGGGAGTTTACGAGCAGTTCTTC

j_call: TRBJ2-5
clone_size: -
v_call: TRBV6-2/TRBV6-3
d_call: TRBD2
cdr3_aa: CASSRRTSGGERETQYF
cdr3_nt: TGTGCCAGCAGTCGCCGGACTAGCGGGGGGGAAAGGGAGACCCAGTACTTC

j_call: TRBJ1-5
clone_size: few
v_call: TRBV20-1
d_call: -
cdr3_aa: CSARTLGNQPQHF
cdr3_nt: TGCAGTGCACGGACCCTCGGCAATCAGCCCCAGCATTTT

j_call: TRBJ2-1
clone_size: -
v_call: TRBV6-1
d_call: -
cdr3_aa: CASSPQGGLNEQFF
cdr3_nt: TGTGCCAGCAGCCCACAGGGAGGCCTCAATGAGCAGTTCTTC

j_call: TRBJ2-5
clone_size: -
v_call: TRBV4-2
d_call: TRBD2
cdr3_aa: CASSQDRSSGQETQYF
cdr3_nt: TGTGCCAGCAGCCAAGATCGCTCTAGCGGCCAAGAGACCCAGTACTTC

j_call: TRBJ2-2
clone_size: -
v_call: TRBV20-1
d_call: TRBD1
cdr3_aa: CSARGTGQGNTGELFF
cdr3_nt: TGCAGTGCTAGAGGGACAGGGCAGGGGAACACCGGGGAGCTGTTTTTT

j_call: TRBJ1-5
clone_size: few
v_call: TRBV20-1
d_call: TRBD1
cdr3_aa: CSALPGQVNQPQHF
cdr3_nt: TGCAGTGCTCTACCGGGACAGGTCAATCAGCCCCAGCATTTT

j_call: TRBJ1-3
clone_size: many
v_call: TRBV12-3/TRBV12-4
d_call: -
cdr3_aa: CASSSRGNTIYF
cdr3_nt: TGTGCCAGCAGTTCACGGGGAAACACCATATATTTT

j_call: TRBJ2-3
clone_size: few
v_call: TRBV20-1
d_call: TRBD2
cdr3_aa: CSAQKTSGADTQYF
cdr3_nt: TGCAGTGCCCAAAAGACTAGCGGCGCAGATACGCAGTATTTT

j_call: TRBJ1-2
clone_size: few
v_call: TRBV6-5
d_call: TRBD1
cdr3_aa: CASSWDRGGKDYGYTF
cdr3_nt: TGTGCCAGCAGTTGGGACAGAGGAGGGAAGGACTATGGCTACACCTTC

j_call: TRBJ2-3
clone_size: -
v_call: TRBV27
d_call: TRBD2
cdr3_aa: CASSFLLAGGGTDTQYF
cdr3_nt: TGTGCCAGCAGTTTTTTACTAGCGGGGGGAGGGACAGATACGCAGTATTTT

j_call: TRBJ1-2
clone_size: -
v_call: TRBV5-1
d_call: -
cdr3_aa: CASSSEGDSRAGGYTF
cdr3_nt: TGCGCCAGCAGCTCTGAGGGGGACTCAAGGGCTGGGGGCTACACCTTC

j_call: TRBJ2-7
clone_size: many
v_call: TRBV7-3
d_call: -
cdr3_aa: CASSLQAGKYEQYF
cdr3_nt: TGTGCCAGCAGCTTACAGGCAGGAAAATACGAGCAGTACTTC

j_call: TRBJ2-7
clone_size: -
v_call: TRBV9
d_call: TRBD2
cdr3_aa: CASSATSASYEQYF
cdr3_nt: TGTGCCAGCAGCGCGACTAGCGCATCCTACGAGCAGTACTTC

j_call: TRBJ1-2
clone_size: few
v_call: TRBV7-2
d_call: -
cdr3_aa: CASSRPQGPYGYTF
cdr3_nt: TGTGCCAGCAGCCGCCCACAGGGACCCTATGGCTACACCTTC

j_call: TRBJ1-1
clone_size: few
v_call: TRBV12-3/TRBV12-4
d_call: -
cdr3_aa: CASSFNRVGAFF
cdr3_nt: TGTGCCAGCAGTTTCAACAGGGTTGGGGCTTTCTTT

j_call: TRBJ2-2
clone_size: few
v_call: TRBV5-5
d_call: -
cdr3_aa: CASSLGDPGTGELFF
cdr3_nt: TGTGCCAGCAGCTTGGGTGATCCAGGCACCGGGGAGCTGTTTTTT

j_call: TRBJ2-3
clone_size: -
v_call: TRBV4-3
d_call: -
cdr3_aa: CASRPRDIGTQYF
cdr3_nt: TGCGCCAGCAGGCCCCGGGACATCGGAACGCAGTATTTT

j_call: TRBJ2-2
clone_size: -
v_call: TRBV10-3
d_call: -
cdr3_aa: CAISESISPGELFF
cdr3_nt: TGTGCCATCAGTGAGTCGATCAGCCCCGGGGAGCTGTTTTTT

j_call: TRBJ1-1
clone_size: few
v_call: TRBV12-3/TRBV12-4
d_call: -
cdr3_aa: CASCLMNTEAFF
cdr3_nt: TGTGCCAGCTGCTTGATGAACACTGAAGCTTTCTTT

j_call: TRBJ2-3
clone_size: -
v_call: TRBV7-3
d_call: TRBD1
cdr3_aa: CASSWDRATTDTQYF
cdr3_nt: TGTGCCAGCAGCTGGGACAGGGCAACCACAGATACGCAGTATTTT

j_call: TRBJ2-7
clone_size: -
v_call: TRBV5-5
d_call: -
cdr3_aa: CASSPRVQGGYEQYF
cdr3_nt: TGTGCCAGCAGCCCAAGGGTGCAGGGGGGGTACGAGCAGTACTTC

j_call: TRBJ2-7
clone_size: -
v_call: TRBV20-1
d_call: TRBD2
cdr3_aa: CSAPVGAGGFYEQYF
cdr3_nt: TGCAGTGCCCCCGTAGGTGCGGGAGGGTTCTACGAGCAGTACTTC